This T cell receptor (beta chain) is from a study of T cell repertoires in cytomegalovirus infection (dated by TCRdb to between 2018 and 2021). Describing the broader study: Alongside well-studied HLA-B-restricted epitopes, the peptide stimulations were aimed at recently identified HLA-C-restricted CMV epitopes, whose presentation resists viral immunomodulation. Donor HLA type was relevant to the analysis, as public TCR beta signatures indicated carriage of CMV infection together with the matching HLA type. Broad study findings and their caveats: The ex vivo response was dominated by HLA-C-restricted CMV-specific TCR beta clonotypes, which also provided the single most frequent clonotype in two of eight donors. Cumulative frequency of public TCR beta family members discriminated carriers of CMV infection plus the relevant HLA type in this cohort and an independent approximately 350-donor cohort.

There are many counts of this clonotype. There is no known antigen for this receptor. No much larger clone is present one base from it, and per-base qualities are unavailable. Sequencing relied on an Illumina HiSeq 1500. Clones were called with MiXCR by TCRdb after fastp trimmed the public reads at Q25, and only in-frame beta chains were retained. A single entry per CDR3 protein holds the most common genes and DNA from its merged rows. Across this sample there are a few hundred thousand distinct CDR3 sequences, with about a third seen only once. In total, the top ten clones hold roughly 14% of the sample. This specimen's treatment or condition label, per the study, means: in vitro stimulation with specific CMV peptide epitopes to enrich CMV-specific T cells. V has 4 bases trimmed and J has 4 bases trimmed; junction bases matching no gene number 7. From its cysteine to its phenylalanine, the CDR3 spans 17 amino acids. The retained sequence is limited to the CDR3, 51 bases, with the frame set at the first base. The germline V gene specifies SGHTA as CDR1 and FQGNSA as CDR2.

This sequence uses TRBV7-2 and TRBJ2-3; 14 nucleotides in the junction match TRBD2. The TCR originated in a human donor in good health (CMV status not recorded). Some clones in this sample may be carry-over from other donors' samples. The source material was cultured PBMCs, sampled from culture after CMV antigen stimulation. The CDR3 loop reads CASSSGTSGSWADTQYF. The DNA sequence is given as TGTGCCAGCAGCTCCGGGACTAGCGGGAGTTGGGCAGATACGCAGTATTTT.